The 24 T cell receptor beta chains below all came from one sample that was sequenced in a study of cytomegalovirus exposure and HLA in healthy donors. The PCR used 60 Vbeta and 13 Jbeta primers. Sequenced by immunoSEQ multiplex PCR; TCRdb stores in-frame clones only, minus some. The table lists about 190,000 clones, around 75% of them singletons. The sequencing input was PBMCs. The receptors here all came from a woman aged 30 to 39 in good health and CMV-seropositive.

This chain joins TRBV5-1 and TRBJ1-4; tentatively, D is TRBD1 (5 bases). The length of the CDR3 is 14 residues. The V end was cut by 3 bases, the J end by 0 bases, with 6 bases between. Germline V gene lookup returns CDR1 SGHRS and CDR2 YFSETQ. The CDR3 nucleotides read TGCGCCAGCAGCTCAGGGCCAACTAATGAAAAACTGTTTTTT. Its protein product is CASSSGPTNEKLFF.

This chain links TRBV15 with TRBJ2-7, with 10 bases lining up with TRBD2. The CDR3 loop spans 16 amino acids. The V gene end was trimmed by 1 base and the J gene end by 0 bases; junction bases not matched to a gene: 3. Looked up from germline, CDR1 is LNHNV and CDR2 is YYDKDF (reference sequence). The CDR3 is CATSRASSGSSYEQYF. The CDR3 region has the DNA TGTGCCACCAGCAGAGCATCTAGCGGGAGCTCCTACGAGCAGTACTTC.

The J gene is TRBJ1-5, the V gene TRBV19; 8 positions match TRBD1. V lost 5 bases, J lost 3 bases, and 9 bases stayed unmatched. CDR3 length equals 16 residues. Germline assignment: CDR1 LNHDA and CDR2 SQIVND (reference sequence). CDR3 in amino acids: CASSPRRQGNNQPQHF. CDR3 sequence (DNA): TGTGCCAGTAGTCCGCGCAGACAGGGGAACAATCAGCCCCAGCATTTT.

This clone was detected a few times. The J gene is TRBJ1-1, the V gene TRBV5-1, with D perhaps TRBD1 (5 bases). Looked up from germline, CDR1 is SGHRS and CDR2 is YFSETQ. The CDR3 loop spans 13 amino acids. The germline V and J ends were trimmed by 3 bases and 7 bases, with 13 bases remaining between them. The chain's CDR3 is CASSWQGIDEAFF. In DNA form, the CDR3 reads TGCGCCAGCAGCTGGCAGGGAATTGATGAAGCTTTCTTT.

The chain is built from TRBV7-2 and TRBJ2-1; D is perhaps TRBD2 (6 bases). This CDR3 comprises 16 residues. Trimming took off 3 bases at V and 6 bases at J, with 18 bases between the two ends. CDR1 and CDR2 (germline): SGHTA, FQGNSA. The CDR3 DNA follows: TGTGCCAGCAGCTTGCTAGCGAGTACCCCATTCAATGAGCAGTTCTTC. Translation gives CASSLLASTPFNEQFF.

This clone was detected only a few times. The genes are TRBV5-4 and TRBJ2-7; D unresolved. The CDR3 length is 12 residues. Deletions cut 0 bases from V and 2 bases from J, with 3 bases between. Germline V gene data show CDR1 as SGHNT and CDR2 as YYREEE (reference sequence). CDR3 sequence reads: CASSLGTYEQYF. The CDR3 coding sequence is TGTGCCAGCAGCTTGGGTACCTACGAGCAGTACTTC.

The chain uses TRBV5-1 and TRBJ2-5; D uncertain. The CDR3 has 12 amino acids. The V gene's germline CDR1 is SGHRS and CDR2 YFSETQ. Trimming cost V 2 bases and J 3 bases, with 5 bases left between them. The CDR3 spells CASSFREETQYF. Here the CDR3 DNA reads TGCGCCAGCAGCTTCCGGGAAGAGACCCAGTACTTC.

V is TRBV27 and J is TRBJ2-7, with 8 bases lining up with TRBD2. Germline V lookup: CDR1 MNHEY, CDR2 SMNVEV (reference sequence). Trimming at V came to 5 bases and at J to 2 bases, leaving 5 bases not matched to a gene. The CDR3 consists of 14 residues. CDR3 bases: TGTGCCAGCAGTACGGGGGGGCTCCCCTACGAGCAGTACTTC. It translates to CASSTGGLPYEQYF.

The chain recombines TRBV19 with TRBJ2-2; TRBD2 agrees at 12 bases. CDR1 LNHDA and CDR2 SQIVND come from the germline V gene (reference sequence). CDR3 length equals 15 residues. After removal of 8 bases from V and 4 bases from J, the junction contained 5 bases not matched to a gene. The CDR3 loop reads CASHLAGGRTGELFF. CDR3 DNA: TGTGCCAGTCATCTAGCGGGAGGGCGCACCGGGGAGCTGTTTTTT. Variable domain in full (rest from reference TRBV19 and TRBJ2-2): DGGITQSPKYLFRKEGQNVTLSCEQNLNHDAMYWYRQDPGQGLRLIYYSQIVNDFQKGDIAEGYSVSREKKESFPLTVTSAQKNPTAFYLCASHLAGGRTGELFFGEGSRLTVL.

The chain joins TRBV30 to TRBJ1-1; tentative D call: TRBD1 (6 bases). The CDR3 has 16 amino acids. With 4 bases removed from V and 5 bases from J, the gap between germline ends came to 23 bases. Germline CDR1 GTSNPN, CDR2 SVGIG (reference sequence). CDR3 in amino acids: CAWISGQGSHGTEAFF. The CDR3, as DNA: TGTGCCTGGATATCGGGGCAGGGGTCTCACGGTACTGAAGCTTTCTTT.

V is TRBV5-1 and J is TRBJ2-5; 8 positions agree with TRBD1. With V trimmed by 0 bases and J by 1 base, 2 bases remained unmatched. CDR1 and CDR2 from the germline V gene are SGHRS and YFSETQ. The CDR3 runs to 15 residues. CDR3 in DNA: TGCGCCAGCAGCTTGGGGACAGGGCCCCAAGAGACCCAGTACTTC. This codes for CASSLGTGPQETQYF.

In DNA form, the CDR3 reads TGTGCCAGCAGCTTAGACGGCGGGATAGTAGCGGCCTACAATGAGCAGTTCTTC. Protein: CASSLDGGIVAAYNEQFF. The chain is built from TRBV11-2 and TRBJ2-1; D might be TRBD2 (6 bases). The CDR3 totals 18 residues. From germline, CDR1 is SGHAT and CDR2 FQNNGV. V was trimmed by 0 bases and J by 2 bases, leaving 17 bases between them.

The chain recombines TRBV6-5 with TRBJ2-1, with a possible D match to TRBD2 (5 bases). Germline V gene sequence: CDR1 MNHEY, CDR2 SVGAGI. The V end lost 6 bases, the J end lost 8 bases, and 14 bases lay between the germline ends. The CDR3 totals 13 residues. The chain's CDR3 is CASRDLAGYEQFF. The CDR3 DNA reads TGTGCCAGCAGAGATCTAGCAGGCTATGAGCAGTTCTTC.

The chain uses TRBV25-1 and TRBJ2-7, with D perhaps TRBD2 (5 bases). V gave up 0 bases and J gave up 3 bases, with 9 bases separating them. The CDR3 has 14 residues. The germline CDR1 and CDR2 sequences are MGHDK and SYGVNS. The CDR3 nucleotides are TGTGCCAGCAGTGAATATCGGGGTAACTACGAGCAGTACTTC. As protein: CASSEYRGNYEQYF.

The chain joins TRBV2 to TRBJ1-1; no clear D gene. The CDR3 consists of 12 residues. Trimming stripped 8 bases from V and 1 base from J, with 8 bases between. Germline lookup yields CDR1 SNHLY and CDR2 FYNNEI. Here the CDR3 DNA reads TGTGCCAGCCTACGACAGAACACTGAAGCTTTCTTT. Translated, it gives CASLRQNTEAFF.

The chain employs TRBV6-1 and TRBJ2-2; 9 nucleotides match TRBD1. With 4 bases clipped from V and 6 bases from J, the junction kept 3 bases outside the gene matches. Germline CDR1 is MNHNS and CDR2 is SASEGT. CDR3 length: 14 amino acids. The CDR3, as DNA: TGTGCCAGCAGTGGGACAGGGGAGGCCGGGGAGCTGTTTTTT. Its translation is CASSGTGEAGELFF.

This rearrangement joins TRBV28 to TRBJ1-1, with TRBD1 as a possible D gene (6 bases). Trimming removed 5 bases at V and 6 bases at J, with 25 bases between. CDR1 and CDR2 (germline): MDHEN, SYDVKM. This CDR3 comprises 17 residues. CDR3 nucleotide sequence: TGTGCCAGCAGTCCGCTAGGGGGGGGCGCGATTGGAGCTGAAGCTTTCTTT. Translating gives CASSPLGGGAIGAEAFF.

V is TRBV6-5 and J is TRBJ2-2; weak D call: TRBD2 (6 bases). V dropped 3 bases and J dropped 5 bases, with 13 bases sitting between them. The CDR3 consists of 15 residues. Germline V gene data show CDR1 as MNHEY and CDR2 as SVGAGI. In DNA form, the CDR3 reads TGTGCCAGCAGTTATTTGCCGGGAGAGACCGGGGAGCTGTTTTTT. Its translation: CASSYLPGETGELFF.

The chain carries TRBV11-2 and TRBJ1-2; TRBD1 might be the D (6 bases). There are 16 residues in the CDR3. Trimming removed 6 bases at V and 4 bases at J, with 21 bases between. Germline V CDR1 and CDR2: SGHAT, FQNNGV. Written as DNA, the CDR3 is TGTGCCAGCAGGGGGGCAGGGAGCGTGGCAGGCTATGGCTACACCTTC. As protein: CASRGAGSVAGYGYTF.

This clone was recorded only once. The rearrangement joins TRBV27 to TRBJ2-5, with D maybe TRBD1 (5 bases). The better agreement between TRBJ2-7 and the DNA end casts doubt on the J call. This CDR3 has 18 amino acids. Germline CDR1 reads MNHEY; CDR2 reads SMNVEV (reference sequence). CDR3 loop: CASSLRVISNQGSYEQYF. The CDR3 coding sequence is TGTGCCAGCAGTTTAAGGGTCATCTCCAATCAGGGCTCCTACGAGCAGTACTTC.

This rearrangement joins TRBV5-6 to TRBJ1-2; D possibly corresponds to TRBD1 (5 bases). Trimming stripped 4 bases from V and 5 bases from J, with 18 bases between. Germline V CDR1 and CDR2: SGHDT, YYEEEE. The CDR3 totals 15 residues. The CDR3 here is CASSLPDSLRYGYTF. The CDR3 DNA is TGTGCCAGCAGCCTTCCCGACAGCCTCCGGTATGGCTACACCTTC.

This clone was seen more than once but under ten times. This CDR3 reads CASSITRFEQFF. CDR3 DNA: TGTGCCAGTAGTATTACCAGGTTTGAGCAGTTCTTC. The rearrangement links TRBV19 to TRBJ2-1; no clear D gene. This CDR3 has 12 amino acids. Between the trimmed V and J ends, which lost 3 bases and 9 bases, there was a span of 9 bases. Germline V lookup: CDR1 LNHDA, CDR2 SQIVND (reference sequence).

V is TRBV28 and J is TRBJ2-3, with D possibly being TRBD1 (5 bases). The CDR3 extends over 13 amino acids. Per germline, CDR1 MDHEN and CDR2 SYDVKM. V was clipped by 8 bases and J by 0 bases, with 9 bases between them. CDR3 nucleotides: TGTGCCAGCGGGGCAGGGAGCACAGATACGCAGTATTTT. Its protein is CASGAGSTDTQYF.

Remarks on this clone: The sample holds other DNA sequences that translate to the same CDR3. V gene TRBV2 combines with J gene TRBJ1-3; D is unresolved. The germline V gene encodes CDR1 SNHLY and CDR2 FYNNEI. The CDR3 loop spans 15 amino acids. V was clipped by 6 bases and J by 0 bases, with 12 bases between them. CDR3 sequence reads: CASSVTSTSGNTIYF. In DNA form, the CDR3 reads TGTGCCAGCAGCGTGACATCCACCTCTGGAAACACCATATATTTT.